This is a list of T cell receptor beta chains from one sample in a study of blood T cell repertoires in COVID-19. Generated by immunoSEQ multiplex PCR, the TCRdb table keeps only in-frame clones and is missing some. The sample gives 300,000 to 450,000 clones, around 87% of which show up once; 10% is in the top ten. Sequencing used peripheral blood. The source of these receptors is a woman aged 30 to 39 with COVID-19, enrolled during active disease. Both conserved end residues are part of each CDR3. D genes are given only for firm matches. Expanded clones are given a class, and other clones once, few, many or no size at all.

TRBJ1-5,TRBV2,.,.,CAARGGSNQPQHF,TGTGCAGCTAGGGGGGGTAGCAATCAGCCCCAGCATTTT
TRBJ2-7,TRBV27,few,.,CASGDYEQYF,TGTGCCAGCGGAGACTACGAGCAGTACTTC
TRBJ2-3,TRBV25-1,.,TRBD2,CASSRHSNGRARDTQYF,TGTGCCAGCAGTAGACACTCTAACGGGAGGGCCAGAGATACGCAGTATTTT
TRBJ2-3,TRBV7-2,.,.,CASTFRFGTDTQYF,TGTGCCAGCACCTTCCGGTTCGGCACAGATACGCAGTATTTT
TRBJ1-2,TRBV6-1,.,TRBD1,CASSEPGQGPGYTF,TGTGCCAGCAGTGAACCGGGACAGGGGCCTGGCTACACCTTC
TRBJ2-6,TRBV20-1,.,TRBD1,CSASPRGHSGANVLTF,TGCAGTGCTAGTCCGAGGGGGCATTCTGGGGCCAACGTCCTGACTTTC
TRBJ2-2,TRBV9,.,.,CASSVVWATGELFF,TGTGCCAGCAGCGTAGTCTGGGCCACCGGGGAGCTGTTTTTT
TRBJ2-1,TRBV11-3,.,TRBD2,CASSLAGGYNEQFF,TGTGCCAGCAGCTTAGCGGGAGGGTACAATGAGCAGTTCTTC
TRBJ2-6,TRBV19,.,.,CASSNKGLSGANVLTF,TGTGCCAGTAGTAACAAGGGGCTCTCTGGGGCCAACGTCCTGACTTTC
TRBJ2-5,TRBV4-1,.,TRBD1,CASSQVGRTGGVETQYF,TGCGCCAGCAGCCAAGTCGGGAGGACAGGGGGCGTTGAGACCCAGTACTTC
TRBJ2-5,TRBV4-1,.,.,CASSQDFGDGETQYF,TGCGCCAGCAGCCAAGATTTCGGGGATGGCGAGACCCAGTACTTC
TRBJ2-7,TRBV13,.,.,CASSPGGYEQYF,TGTGCCAGCAGCCCCGGGGGCTACGAGCAGTACTTC
TRBJ2-3,TRBV10-2,.,TRBD2,CASRRGLAGITDTQYF,TGCGCCAGCAGGCGAGGACTAGCGGGGATCACAGATACGCAGTATTTT